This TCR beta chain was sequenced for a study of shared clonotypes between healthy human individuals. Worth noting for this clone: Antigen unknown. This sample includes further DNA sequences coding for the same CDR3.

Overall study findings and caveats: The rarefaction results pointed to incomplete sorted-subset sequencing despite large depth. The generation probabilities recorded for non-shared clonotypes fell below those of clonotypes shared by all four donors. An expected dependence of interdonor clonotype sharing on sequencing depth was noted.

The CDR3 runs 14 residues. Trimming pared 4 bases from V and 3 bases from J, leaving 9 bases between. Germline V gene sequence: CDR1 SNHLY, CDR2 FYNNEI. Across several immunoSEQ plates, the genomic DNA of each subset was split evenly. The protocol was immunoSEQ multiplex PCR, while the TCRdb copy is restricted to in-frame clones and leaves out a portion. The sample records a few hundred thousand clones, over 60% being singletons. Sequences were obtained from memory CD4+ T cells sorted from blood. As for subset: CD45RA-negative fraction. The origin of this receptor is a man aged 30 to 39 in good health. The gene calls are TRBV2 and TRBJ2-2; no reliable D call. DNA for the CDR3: TGTGCCAGCAGTGGACTGGTGGACACCGGGGAGCTGTTTTTT. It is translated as CASSGLVDTGELFF.